Listed here are 22 T cell receptor beta chains from one sample, sequenced in a study of T cell responses to AZD1222 COVID-19 vaccine. Sequenced by immunoSEQ multiplex PCR; TCRdb stores in-frame clones only, minus some. The sample includes some 100,000 clones, more than 70% of them seen just once. Here the sequenced sample was peripheral blood, taken 28 days after the second AZD1222 dose. All receptors come from an adult who received the AZD1222 COVID-19 vaccine.

The chain is built from TRBV5-1 and TRBJ1-4; D is unresolved. The CDR3 loop spans 16 amino acids. V lost 0 bases to trimming and J lost 0 bases, with 9 bases between them. Germline loops: CDR1 SGHRS, CDR2 YFSETQ. The CDR3 sequence: CASSLAATATNEKLFF. CDR3 nucleotide sequence: TGCGCCAGCAGCTTGGCGGCCACAGCAACTAATGAAAAACTGTTTTTT.

This rearrangement joins TRBV4-3 to TRBJ2-7; 8 nucleotides line up with TRBD2. V lost 4 bases, J lost 2 bases, and 4 bases stayed unmatched. Looked up from germline, CDR1 is LGHNA and CDR2 is YSLEER. This CDR3 spans 14 amino acids. The DNA of the CDR3 is TGCGCCAGCAGCCCTCTGCGGGGGGCCTACGAGCAGTACTTC. This translates into CASSPLRGAYEQYF.

The V and J genes are TRBV30 and TRBJ2-3; 12 bases align to TRBD2. In germline, CDR1 is GTSNPN, CDR2 SVGIG (reference sequence). This CDR3 contains 16 residues. Trimming at V came to 3 bases and at J to 4 bases, leaving 8 bases not matched to a gene. The CDR3 region is CAWSPGLAGGPDTQYF. The DNA for the CDR3 is TGTGCCTGGAGCCCCGGGCTAGCGGGGGGGCCAGATACGCAGTATTTT. Full variable domain (rest looked up from reference TRBV30 and TRBJ2-3): SQTIHQWPATLVQPVGSPLSLECTVEGTSNPNLYWYRQAAGRGLQLLFYSVGIGQISSEVPQNLSASRPQDRQFILSSKKLLLSDSGFYLCAWSPGLAGGPDTQYFGPGTRLTVL.

The CDR3 sequence is CASSQDGTSGGNEQFF. Written as DNA, the CDR3 is TGCGCCAGCAGCCAGGACGGGACTAGCGGGGGCAATGAGCAGTTCTTC. V gene TRBV4-3 combines with J gene TRBJ2-1; 14 bases line up with TRBD2. This CDR3 has 16 residues. With 3 bases clipped from V and 6 bases from J, the junction kept 4 bases outside the gene matches. In germline, CDR1 is LGHNA, CDR2 YSLEER.

The genes are TRBV30 and TRBJ2-1, with 8 bases fitting TRBD1. The ends lost 3 bases at V and 3 bases at J; junction bases unmatched: 7. The germline V gene has CDR1 GTSNPN and CDR2 SVGIG (reference sequence). This CDR3 region has 15 residues. In DNA form, the CDR3 reads TGTGCCTGGAGCGGAGACAGGGGAGGCTACAATGAGCAGTTCTTC. This translates into CAWSGDRGGYNEQFF. The full variable domain, with the rest looked up from reference TRBV30 and TRBJ2-1, is SQTIHQWPATLVQPVGSPLSLECTVEGTSNPNLYWYRQAAGRGLQLLFYSVGIGQISSEVPQNLSASRPQDRQFILSSKKLLLSDSGFYLCAWSGDRGGYNEQFFGPGTRLTVL.

The chain uses TRBV5-1 and TRBJ2-2; D is unresolved. Germline V gives CDR1 SGHRS, CDR2 YFSETQ. This CDR3 spans 13 amino acids. Between the trimmed V and J ends, which lost 0 bases and 1 base, there was a span of 1 base. CDR3 residues: CASSLGNTGELFF. CDR3 DNA sequence: TGCGCCAGCAGCTTGGGGAACACCGGGGAGCTGTTTTTT.

The chain uses TRBV7-3 and TRBJ1-2, with D unclear. The CDR3 has 14 amino acids. CDR1 is SGHTA, CDR2 FQGTGA, per germline. V was trimmed by 1 base and J by 4 bases, leaving 10 bases between them. The chain's CDR3 is CASSLNSGIYGYTF. DNA of the CDR3: TGTGCCAGCAGCTTAAACTCGGGAATCTATGGCTACACCTTC.

This clone was seen only once. V usage is TRBV18 and J usage is TRBJ1-2; D is ambiguous. V shed 0 bases and J shed 8 bases, with 16 bases lying between them. Per the germline V gene, CDR1 is KGHSH and CDR2 is LQKENI. The CDR3 is 15 amino acids. CDR3: CASSPPSRGLLGYTF. CDR3 in DNA: TGTGCCAGCTCACCACCGTCCCGAGGGTTACTAGGCTACACCTTC.

The rearrangement links TRBV2 to TRBJ2-1; TRBD1 aligns across 7 bases. Per germline, CDR1 SNHLY and CDR2 FYNNEI. CDR3 length: 13 residues. V trimming: 6 bases; J trimming: 4 bases; junction bases outside the gene matches: 3. The CDR3 region is CASRQGIYNEQFF. DNA for the CDR3: TGTGCCAGCAGACAGGGGATTTACAATGAGCAGTTCTTC.

The V and J genes are TRBV23-1 and TRBJ1-2; 8 nucleotides agree with TRBD1. TRBV23-1 is classed as an ORF, of uncertain function. Trimming cost V 3 bases and J 4 bases; bases outside gene matches: 10. This CDR3 spans 16 amino acids. The CDR3, as DNA: TGCGCCAGCAGTCATCCAGACCCCGGGACAGGCTATGGCTACACCTTC. Translated, it gives CASSHPDPGTGYGYTF.

V is TRBV5-6 and J is TRBJ1-2; a possible D gene is TRBD1 (5 bases). Trimming removed 0 bases at V and 8 bases at J, with 11 bases between. The germline CDR1 and CDR2 sequences are SGHDT and YYEEEE. The CDR3 loop spans 13 amino acids. The chain's CDR3 is CASSLEGRWGYTF. The CDR3 DNA follows: TGTGCCAGCAGCTTGGAGGGGCGATGGGGCTACACCTTC.

The chain employs TRBV6-4 and TRBJ2-3; 10 bases are shared with TRBD2. The V gene's germline CDR1 is MRHNA and CDR2 SNTAGT. V lost 4 bases, J lost 2 bases, and 3 bases stayed unmatched. The CDR3 loop spans 15 amino acids. The CDR3 loop is CASSGTSGDTDTQYF. The CDR3 DNA follows: TGTGCCAGCAGTGGGACTAGCGGAGACACAGATACGCAGTATTTT.

The V gene is TRBV7-2, the J gene TRBJ2-3, with a weak D call TRBD2 (5 bases). Trimming cost V 4 bases and J 7 bases, with 15 bases left between them. The CDR3 runs to 14 residues. Germline V gives CDR1 SGHTA, CDR2 FQGNSA. The CDR3 spells CASSSKLAAHTQYF. In DNA, the CDR3 is TGTGCCAGCAGCTCTAAGCTAGCCGCACATACGCAGTATTTT.

The J gene is TRBJ1-6, the V gene TRBV18, with D possibly TRBD1 on 5 matching bases. The CDR3 extends over 15 amino acids. CDR1 is KGHSH and CDR2 is LQKENI in the germline V gene. Trimming took off 5 bases at V and 12 bases at J, with 20 bases between the two ends. In DNA, the CDR3 is TGTGCCAGCTCATCCGACCCCGGGGGGAGCGGACCCCTCCACTTT. Protein: CASSSDPGGSGPLHF.

The rearrangement joins TRBV18 to TRBJ1-6; TRBD1 agrees at 9 bases. Germline lookup yields CDR1 KGHSH and CDR2 LQKENI. The CDR3 has 16 amino acids. Trimming at V came to 3 bases and at J to 12 bases, leaving 12 bases not matched to a gene. The CDR3 DNA sequence: TGTGCCAGCTCACCGGGACAGGGTAACATGCTGCGACCCCTCCACTTT. This codes for CASSPGQGNMLRPLHF.

The chain joins TRBV19 to TRBJ2-2; D remains unclear. Germline CDR1 and CDR2: LNHDA and SQIVND (reference sequence). The CDR3 runs to 19 residues. Trimming took 11 bases from V and 5 from J, leaving 33 bases between them. In nucleotides, the CDR3 is TGTGCCTCCATAGCCCCCCCCGGCAGGACCAAAATAGGGACCGGGGAGCTGTTTTTT. It yields the protein CASIAPPGRTKIGTGELFF.

V gene TRBV5-4 combines with J gene TRBJ1-1; D perhaps matches TRBD1 (6 bases). The CDR3 is 12 residues long. Germline-derived CDR1 and CDR2 are SGHNT and YYREEE (reference sequence). V was trimmed by 2 bases and J by 6 bases, leaving 8 bases between them. The CDR3 nucleotides read TGTGCCAGCAGCTTAAGACAGGCTGAAGCTTTCTTT. It translates to CASSLRQAEAFF.

CDR3 sequence reads: CASTWTGRKGNTEAFF. In DNA, the CDR3 is TGTGCCAGTACCTGGACAGGGCGGAAGGGTAACACTGAAGCTTTCTTT. The chain carries TRBV19 and TRBJ1-1; 8 positions match TRBD1. CDR3 length equals 16 residues. In germline, CDR1 is LNHDA, CDR2 SQIVND (reference sequence). Unmatched junction bases numbered 12, after V lost 7 bases and J lost 2 bases.

CDR3 in amino acids: CAWIGTVLGYTF. Written as DNA, the CDR3 is TGTGCCTGGATTGGGACAGTTCTTGGCTACACCTTC. V is TRBV30 and J is TRBJ1-2, with TRBD1 matching 7 bases. V was pared by 4 bases and J by 7 bases, with 6 bases of the junction left unmatched. Germline CDR1 and CDR2: GTSNPN and SVGIG (reference sequence). This CDR3 has 12 residues.

The rearrangement uses TRBV12-3 or TRBV12-4 and TRBJ1-2, with D tentatively TRBD1 (6 bases). This CDR3 spans 12 amino acids. V lost 9 bases and J lost 9, with 17 bases in between. CDR3 in DNA: TGTGCCAGTAGGGACATCTCTCCCCGCTACACCTTC. It codes for CASRDISPRYTF.

This clone turned up a few times. The chain combines TRBV28 with TRBJ1-1, with 7 positions matching TRBD1. In germline, CDR1 is MDHEN, CDR2 SYDVKM. The CDR3 spans 15 residues. The junction had 11 bases not matched to a gene; V was cut back by 5 bases and J by 5 bases. In nucleotides, the CDR3 is TGTGCCAGCAGTCCCCCACAGACAGGGTGGACTGAAGCTTTCTTT. Translation: CASSPPQTGWTEAFF.

The chain employs TRBV18 and TRBJ1-5; a weak D match, TRBD1 (5 bases). There are 15 residues in the CDR3. V lost 4 bases, J lost 0 bases, and 10 bases lay in between. CDR1 is KGHSH, CDR2 LQKENI, per germline. This CDR3 reads CASSQTGASNQPQHF. CDR3 DNA: TGTGCCAGCTCACAGACCGGGGCTAGCAATCAGCCCCAGCATTTT.